The 22 T cell receptor beta chains below were found in one sample sequenced in a study of T-cell memory formation after mild COVID-19. TCRdb redid the calling of the 5' RACE reads with MiXCR, one entry per CDR3 protein. This table holds more than 300,000 distinct CDR3 sequences, around 13% found once. The sample consisted of PBMCs or a T cell subset sorted from them (not recorded which). All receptors derive from a man aged 18 to 30 who had mild COVID-19 (a few samples of this study predate the infection). Cell type and time point are not known.

The chain has TRBV24-1 and TRBJ2-2; perhaps D is TRBD1 or TRBD2 (5 bases each). Germline values: CDR1 KGHDR, CDR2 SFDVKD. The CDR3 runs to 14 residues. Trimming shortened V by 7 bases and J by 0 bases, and 8 bases separated the two germline ends. CDR3 protein: CATSRGANTGELFF. DNA for the CDR3: TGTGCCACCAGCCGGGGCGCGAACACCGGGGAGCTGTTTTTT.

This clonotype was seen many times. This sequence joins TRBV5-1 and TRBJ1-1; no firm D call. The CDR3 loop spans 14 amino acids. Germline V gene data show CDR1 as SGHRS and CDR2 as YFSETQ. V gave up 0 bases and J gave up 1 base, with 7 bases separating them. Here the CDR3 DNA reads TGCGCCAGCAGCTTGGTGGCAGCGAACACTGAAGCTTTCTTT. Translating it yields CASSLVAANTEAFF.

This clonotype has at least ten counts. The chain carries TRBV4-1 and TRBJ1-4; 7 bases map to TRBD1. This CDR3 contains 16 residues. J was trimmed by 0 bases and V by 5 bases; bases with no gene match: 6. In germline, CDR1 is MGHRA, CDR2 YSYEKL. The CDR3 coding sequence is TGCGCCAGCAGCTCAGAACAGGGGCCAACTAATGAAAAACTGTTTTTT. This gives the protein CASSSEQGPTNEKLFF.

This clonotype was seen only a few times. The chain carries TRBV4-3 and TRBJ2-2, with D perhaps TRBD2 (5 bases). The V end was cut by 1 base, the J end by 2 bases, with 14 bases between. This CDR3 is 17 amino acids long. In germline, CDR1 is LGHNA, CDR2 YSLEER. CDR3 amino acids: CASSQASLAGNTGELFF. DNA of the CDR3: TGCGCCAGCAGCCAAGCTTCGCTGGCGGGTAACACCGGGGAGCTGTTTTTT.

The chain recombines TRBV20-1 with TRBJ1-6, with D tentatively TRBD1 (6 bases). Per the germline V gene, CDR1 is DFQATT and CDR2 is SNEGSKA (reference sequence). The V end was cut by 3 bases, the J end by 7 bases, with 13 bases between. The CDR3 is 14 amino acids. The DNA for the CDR3 is TGCAGTGCTAGGCGAACAGGGCTAAATTCACCCCTCCACTTT. The encoded protein is CSARRTGLNSPLHF.

As to this clonotype: An end of the junction differs from the germline gene, which may be a read error. The rearrangement uses TRBV18 and TRBJ2-7; the match to TRBD2 covers 8 bases. CDR1 is KGHSH and CDR2 is LQKENI in the germline V gene. The CDR3 covers 14 residues. The DNA for the CDR3 is TGTGCCAGCTCACTAGGACTAGCCTCCCACGAGCAGTACTTC. Protein product: CASSLGLASHEQYF.

This clonotype was counted a few times. The V gene is TRBV19, the J gene TRBJ2-1, with TRBD1 identical over 7 bases. Per germline, CDR1 LNHDA and CDR2 SQIVND (reference sequence). Losses at the gene ends were 7 bases for V and 2 bases for J; bases not matched to a gene: 2. This CDR3 has 13 amino acids. CDR3 sequence (DNA): TGTGCCAGTAACAGGGGAGCCTACAATGAGCAGTTCTTC. Its protein is CASNRGAYNEQFF.

V and J are TRBV20-1 and TRBJ1-5; D is ambiguous. V was pared by 3 bases and J by 0 bases, with 15 bases between. The CDR3 spans 16 residues. Per the germline V gene, CDR1 is DFQATT and CDR2 is SNEGSKA (reference sequence). The CDR3 is CSASTPYRHSNQPQHF. CDR3 in DNA: TGCAGTGCTAGTACCCCCTACAGACATAGCAATCAGCCCCAGCATTTT.

CDR3 bases: TGTGCCAGCAGCCCCACCATCTCTGGAAACACCATATATTTT. It codes for CASSPTISGNTIYF. J is TRBJ1-3 and V is TRBV14, with D unresolved. The germline CDR1 and CDR2 sequences are SGHDN and FVKESK. The CDR3 spans 14 residues. V dropped 4 bases and J dropped 0 bases, with 7 bases sitting between them. The full variable domain, rest sourced from reference TRBV14 and TRBJ1-3, is EAGVTQFPSHSVIEKGQTVTLRCDPISGHDNLYWYRRVMGKEIKFLLHFVKESKQDESGMPNNRFLAERTGGTYSTLKVQPAELEDSGVYFCASSPTISGNTIYFGEGSWLTVV.

This clonotype was picked up many times. This chain links TRBV12-3 or TRBV12-4 with TRBJ2-7, with 8 bases identical to TRBD2. Trimming took 6 bases from V and 1 from J; bases not matched to a gene: 14. This CDR3 contains 17 residues. The DNA for the CDR3 is TGTGCCAGCAGCCACCCGGGGACGGGGGGGGAATCCTACGAGCAGTACTTC. Its protein is CASSHPGTGGESYEQYF.

The rearrangement links TRBV12-3 or TRBV12-4 to TRBJ2-7; possible D gene TRBD2, 5 bases. Deletions cut 3 bases from V and 7 bases from J, with 10 bases between. The CDR3 has 12 amino acids. CDR3 residues: CASSFEGMEQYF. The CDR3 nucleotides are TGTGCCAGCAGTTTTGAGGGTATGGAGCAGTACTTC.

Only a few counts were recorded for this clonotype. The chain employs TRBV29-1 and TRBJ1-1; D gene uncertain. Germline V gene data show CDR1 as SQVTM and CDR2 as ANQGSEA. The length of the CDR3 is 16 residues. Trimming shortened V by 3 bases and J by 0 bases, and 17 bases separated the two germline ends. The CDR3 protein is CSVDPYGAQLNTEAFF. The CDR3 DNA reads as TGCAGCGTTGACCCCTACGGCGCGCAGCTGAACACTGAAGCTTTCTTT.

Many counts were recorded for this clonotype. This sequence joins TRBV12-3 or TRBV12-4 and TRBJ2-5; D is perhaps TRBD2 (6 bases). This CDR3 has 13 amino acids. The V end lost 5 bases, the J end lost 8 bases, and 15 bases lay between the germline ends. The CDR3 DNA follows: TGTGCCAGCAGTGGGACGGAGGGAGGAACCCAGTACTTC. It specifies CASSGTEGGTQYF.

This clonotype showed up just a few times. The chain uses TRBV18 and TRBJ2-1; D is uncertain. Germline lookup yields CDR1 KGHSH and CDR2 LQKENI. The CDR3 totals 13 residues. V lost 3 bases and J 6 bases, leaving 9 bases between the germline ends. The DNA of the CDR3 is TGTGCCAGCTCACCCCGGGTCTTCAATGAGCAGTTCTTC. The encoded protein is CASSPRVFNEQFF.

The chain couples TRBV11-2 to TRBJ2-5, with 11 bases identical to TRBD2. The V segment lost 5 bases and the J segment 4 bases; nucleotides outside the gene matches: 12. CDR1 and CDR2 from the germline V gene are SGHAT and FQNNGV. CDR3 length: 17 residues. CDR3 in amino acids: CASSLRPGTSGGETQYF. The DNA of the CDR3 is TGTGCCAGCAGCCTAAGACCGGGGACTAGCGGCGGAGAGACCCAGTACTTC.

The chain recombines TRBV5-8 with TRBJ2-4, with a weak D call TRBD2 (7 bases). The CDR3 sequence is 16 residues long. Trimming pared 3 bases from V and 0 bases from J, leaving 13 bases between. Looked up from germline, CDR1 is SGHTS and CDR2 is YDEGEE. CDR3 nucleotide sequence: TGTGCCAGCAGCTCCACAGGGAGGGTAGCCAAAAACATTCAGTACTTC. It specifies CASSSTGRVAKNIQYF.

V and J are TRBV9 and TRBJ2-5; 10 positions match TRBD2. The CDR3 totals 16 residues. The V gene end was trimmed by 0 bases and the J gene end by 5 bases; junction bases not matched to a gene: 7. Germline V gene sequence: CDR1 SGDLS, CDR2 YYNGEE. CDR3 sequence reads: CASSVASGGALETQYF. The CDR3 DNA reads TGTGCCAGCAGCGTAGCCAGCGGGGGGGCCTTGGAGACCCAGTACTTC.

This clonotype was observed a few times. The chain uses TRBV7-3 and TRBJ2-1; 10 positions agree with TRBD2. V shed 2 bases, J shed 6 bases, and the junction held 4 bases outside the gene matches. The CDR3 loop spans 15 amino acids. Germline lookup yields CDR1 SGHTA and CDR2 FQGTGA. The CDR3 reads CASSLVAGGLNEQFF. CDR3 coding DNA: TGTGCCAGCAGCTTAGTAGCGGGGGGCCTCAATGAGCAGTTCTTC.

This sequence joins TRBV18 and TRBJ2-7; D gene ambiguous. Trimming cost V 2 bases and J 0 bases, with 5 bases left between them. Germline-derived CDR1 and CDR2 are KGHSH and LQKENI. CDR3 size: 13 residues. The CDR3: CASSPAPSYEQYV. The CDR3 DNA is TGTGCCAGCTCACCAGCTCCCTCCTACGAGCAGTACGTC.

The chain couples TRBV6-2 or TRBV6-3 to TRBJ2-3; D might be TRBD2 (6 bases). Germline loops: CDR1 MNHEY, CDR2 SVGEGT. The V and J ends lost 6 bases and 3 bases respectively, with 19 bases between them. The length of the CDR3 is 16 residues. This chain's CDR3 is CASSESGRGGTDTQYF. CDR3 DNA sequence: TGTGCCAGCAGCGAGTCAGGGCGGGGTGGAACAGATACGCAGTATTTT.

This clonotype was counted only a few times. The chain joins TRBV7-8 to TRBJ2-5, with 7 bases identical to TRBD1. CDR1 and CDR2 from the germline V gene are SGHVS and FQNEAQ. The CDR3 loop spans 14 amino acids. V lost 5 bases, J lost 4 bases, and 7 bases stayed unmatched. CDR3 nucleotide sequence: TGTGCCAGCAGCGACCGGACAGGTAGAGAGACCCAGTACTTC. Translated: CASSDRTGRETQYF.

This sequence joins TRBV12-3 or TRBV12-4 and TRBJ1-1, with D possibly being TRBD1 (6 bases). This CDR3 spans 14 amino acids. Trimming stripped 5 bases from V and 10 bases from J, with 20 bases between. The CDR3 DNA reads TGTGCCAGCAGTCCACTGGTCGGGGGGCGGATAGCTTTCTTT. Its protein is CASSPLVGGRIAFF.